The 16 T cell receptor beta chains reported below all come from one sample, sequenced in a study of preoperative IRX-2 immunotherapy in early breast cancer. The sample's treatment: preoperative locoregional IRX-2 cytokine immunotherapy. TCRdb's table, derived via immunoSEQ multiplex PCR, lists solely in-frame clones and lacks some. Of 35,000 to 40,000 clones in the sample, roughly 80% were seen once. Sequenced here: lymph node tissue, sampled after IRX-2 immunotherapy. The receptors stem from a human donor with breast cancer.

CDR3 residues: CASSIHHSGGAYNEQFF. Here the CDR3 DNA reads TGTGCCAGTAGTATCCATCATAGCGGGGGGGCCTACAATGAGCAGTTCTTC. This chain joins TRBV19 and TRBJ2-1; 11 bases align to TRBD2. The V segment lost 3 bases and the J segment 2 bases; nucleotides outside the gene matches: 6. In germline, CDR1 is LNHDA, CDR2 SQIVND (reference sequence). The CDR3 is 17 amino acids.

This clone was counted a single time. The J gene is TRBJ2-1, the V gene TRBV28; possibly TRBD2 for D (7 bases). This CDR3 is 18 amino acids long. Germline CDR1 MDHEN, CDR2 SYDVKM. V lost 6 bases to trimming and J lost 4 bases, with 25 bases between them. Here the CDR3 reads CASSYYSRGARYYNEQFF. The CDR3, as DNA: TGTGCCAGCAGCTACTATAGCCGGGGGGCTCGGTATTACAATGAGCAGTTCTTC. The full variable domain, rest sourced from reference TRBV28 and TRBJ2-1, is DVKVTQSSRYLVKRTGEKVFLECVQDMDHENMFWYRQDPGLGLRLIYFSYDVKMKEKGDIPEGYSVSREKKERFSLILESASTNQTSMYLCASSYYSRGARYYNEQFFGPGTRLTVL.

This chain links TRBV7-1 with TRBJ2-5; the D gene is possibly TRBD1 (6 bases). TRBV7-1 is designated an ORF whose function remains uncertain. This CDR3 is 13 amino acids long. V lost 7 bases and J lost 4, with 13 bases in between. As DNA, the CDR3 is TGTGCCAGCACCACAGGGTTACGAGAGACCCAGTACTTC. Translating it yields CASTTGLRETQYF.

This clone was observed once. The V gene is TRBV1, the J gene TRBJ1-1. TRBV1 is marked as a pseudogene. The CDR3 has 16 amino acids. CDR3 loop: CASSQGPGGLSTEAFF. CDR3 bases: TGCGCCAGCAGCCAAGGCCCCGGGGGGCTGAGCACTGAAGCTTTCTTT.

The genes are TRBV11-3 and TRBJ1-3, with TRBD1 as a possible D gene (6 bases). The CDR3 covers 15 residues. Germline loops: CDR1 SGHNT, CDR2 YENEEA. V shed 5 bases and J shed 2 bases, with 13 bases lying between them. CDR3 in amino acids: CASSPGAEPGNTIYF. CDR3 coding DNA: TGTGCCAGCAGCCCAGGGGCCGAACCTGGAAACACCATATATTTT.

This clone came up a few times. The genes are TRBV14 and TRBJ2-2; tentatively, D is TRBD1 or TRBD2 (5 bases each). Germline V gene lookup returns CDR1 SGHDN and CDR2 FVKESK. Between the trimmed V and J ends, which lost 4 bases and 7 bases, there was a span of 10 bases. The CDR3 sequence is 13 residues long. The CDR3 reads CASSLGRHGELFF. The CDR3 DNA is TGTGCCAGCAGCCTGGGACGTCACGGGGAGCTGTTTTTT.

The V call is TRBV28, the J call TRBJ2-7; D is possibly TRBD1 or TRBD2 (6 bases each). Germline lookup yields CDR1 MDHEN and CDR2 SYDVKM. The V end lost 7 bases, the J end lost 4 bases, and 14 bases lay between the germline ends. CDR3 size: 13 residues. The CDR3 loop reads CASNEGGLYEQYF. CDR3 in DNA: TGTGCCAGCAACGAAGGGGGGCTGTACGAGCAGTACTTC.

The table lists this clone with a count of one. This chain links TRBV5-1 with TRBJ2-3; 8 nucleotides line up with TRBD1. CDR1 is SGHRS, CDR2 YFSETQ, per germline. After removal of 4 bases from V and 4 bases from J, the junction contained 8 bases not matched to a gene. The CDR3 is 15 residues long. The CDR3 sequence: CASSVTGQDPDTQYF. The DNA for the CDR3 is TGCGCCAGCAGCGTCACGGGACAGGACCCAGATACGCAGTATTTT.

V usage is TRBV19 and J usage is TRBJ2-7, with TRBD2 as a possible D gene (6 bases). CDR3 length equals 15 residues. In germline, CDR1 is LNHDA, CDR2 SQIVND (reference sequence). Trimming took off 1 base at V and 1 base at J, with 11 bases between the two ends. The CDR3: CASSIAGAGSYEQYF. The CDR3 DNA is TGTGCCAGTAGTATAGCCGGGGCGGGGTCCTACGAGCAGTACTTC.

V and J are TRBV6-8 and TRBJ1-2, with no clear D. Germline lookup yields CDR1 MNHGY and CDR2 SAAAGT. The ends were cut back, 0 bases at V and 0 bases at J, with 8 bases in the middle. The CDR3 totals 15 residues. CDR3 nucleotide sequence: TGTGCCAGCAGTTACTCGAACACTCCTAACTATGGCTACACCTTC. Its protein is CASSYSNTPNYGYTF.

The chain couples TRBV6-8 to TRBJ1-1; TRBD1 matches at 11 bases. Looked up from germline, CDR1 is MNHGY and CDR2 is SAAAGT. J gave up 9 bases and V 6 bases, and 6 bases lay outside the gene matches. CDR3 length: 13 residues. The chain's CDR3 is CASRAGTGGKAFF. CDR3 DNA: TGTGCCAGCAGAGCCGGGACAGGGGGGAAAGCTTTCTTT.

V and J are TRBV10-2 and TRBJ2-7; TRBD2 might be the D (6 bases). Germline CDR1 WSHSY, CDR2 SAAADI. V was clipped by 0 bases and J by 0 bases, with 9 bases between them. This CDR3 comprises 15 residues. CDR3 in amino acids: CASSESGGTSYEQYF. Here the CDR3 DNA reads TGCGCCAGCAGTGAGTCCGGCGGGACCTCCTACGAGCAGTACTTC.

The chain uses TRBV6-8 and TRBJ2-3, with TRBD2 matching over 11 bases. Germline lookup yields CDR1 MNHGY and CDR2 SAAAGT. The ends lost 0 bases at V and 7 bases at J; junction bases unmatched: 6. The CDR3 has 16 amino acids. DNA for the CDR3: TGTGCCAGCAGTTACTCGACTAGCGGGGCGACCAATACGCAGTATTTT. Translating it yields CASSYSTSGATNTQYF.

The chain is built from TRBV15 and TRBJ2-3; TRBD2 matches 7 bases. Germline-derived CDR1 and CDR2 are LNHNV and YYDKDF (reference sequence). After removal of 1 base from V and 1 base from J, the junction contained 5 bases not matched to a gene. The CDR3 runs to 16 residues. The CDR3 here is CATSRALRGGTDTQYF. DNA of the CDR3: TGTGCCACCAGCAGAGCTCTACGGGGGGGCACAGATACGCAGTATTTT.

This clone was counted only a few times. The chain employs TRBV11-3 and TRBJ1-4; perhaps TRBD1 as D (6 bases). V lost 0 bases and J lost 7, with 18 bases in between. Germline lookup yields CDR1 SGHNT and CDR2 YENEEA. The CDR3 spans 17 residues. The CDR3 DNA sequence: TGTGCCAGCAGCTTAGAGGTGTCAGGGGCACGCGGTGAAAAACTGTTTTTT. Translating gives CASSLEVSGARGEKLFF.

This clone was recorded a few times. This chain uses TRBV19 with TRBJ1-3; 8 bases fit TRBD1. The germline CDR1 and CDR2 sequences are LNHDA and SQIVND (reference sequence). J was trimmed by 0 bases and V by 4 bases; bases with no gene match: 2. The CDR3 covers 15 residues. CDR3 DNA sequence: TGTGCCAGTAGTACGGACAGGGACTCTGGAAACACCATATATTTT. Protein product: CASSTDRDSGNTIYF.